A selection of T cell receptor beta chains follows, all from one sample in a study of early T cells in non-severe SARS-CoV-2 infection. TCRdb reanalysed the 5' RACE reads using MiXCR and keeps one entry per CDR3 protein. The sample holds 55,000 or so distinct CDR3 sequences; 9.5% to 13% are singletons and the top ten take about 9.4%. Sequencing used whole blood. The receptors originated from an adult who was a healthcare worker with PCR-confirmed SARS-CoV-2 infection or an uninfected control (not recorded which). Both conserved end residues are part of each CDR3. Each record gives: J gene, V gene, clone size, D gene, CDR3 protein, CDR3 DNA. D genes are given only for firm matches. Size tells how often a clone was seen (once, few, many) or the class of an expanded clone, and some rows leave it out.

j_gene: TRBJ2-7
v_gene: TRBV12-3/TRBV12-4
abundance: many
d_gene: TRBD1
CDR3aa: CASSTRDRGPWQYF
CDR3nt: TGTGCCAGCAGTACCCGGGACAGGGGGCCCTGGCAGTACTTC

j_gene: TRBJ1-2
v_gene: TRBV19
abundance: .
d_gene: .
CDR3aa: CASGMYGYTF
CDR3nt: TGTGCCAGTGGGATGTATGGCTACACCTTC

j_gene: TRBJ2-1
v_gene: TRBV20-1
abundance: many
d_gene: .
CDR3aa: CSATKGGQFF
CDR3nt: TGCAGTGCAACTAAAGGCGGGCAGTTCTTC

j_gene: TRBJ2-3
v_gene: TRBV2
abundance: .
d_gene: TRBD2
CDR3aa: CASKLAGSTDTQYF
CDR3nt: TGTGCCAGCAAGTTAGCGGGGAGCACAGATACGCAGTATTTT

j_gene: TRBJ2-7
v_gene: TRBV5-1
abundance: .
d_gene: .
CDR3aa: CASSFSDGYEQYF
CDR3nt: TGCGCCAGCAGCTTTTCCGACGGTTACGAGCAGTACTTC

j_gene: TRBJ2-5
v_gene: TRBV5-1
abundance: .
d_gene: .
CDR3aa: CASSLAGQQETQYF
CDR3nt: TGCGCCAGCAGCTTGGCTGGGCAACAAGAGACCCAGTACTTC

j_gene: TRBJ1-4
v_gene: TRBV20-1
abundance: .
d_gene: .
CDR3aa: CSARGVSVATNEKLFF
CDR3nt: TGCAGTGCTAGAGGGGTTTCAGTAGCAACTAATGAAAAACTGTTTTTT

j_gene: TRBJ2-7
v_gene: TRBV27
abundance: .
d_gene: TRBD1
CDR3aa: CASSLRQGPYEQYF
CDR3nt: TGTGCCAGCAGTTTGCGACAGGGCCCCTACGAGCAGTACTTC

j_gene: TRBJ2-5
v_gene: TRBV10-2
abundance: many
d_gene: TRBD2
CDR3aa: CASSGLAGLETQYF
CDR3nt: TGCGCCAGCAGCGGACTAGCGGGGTTAGAGACCCAGTACTTC

j_gene: TRBJ1-5
v_gene: TRBV6-1
abundance: many
d_gene: .
CDR3aa: CASSEGGIDNQPQHF
CDR3nt: TGTGCCAGCAGTGAAGGCGGTATAGACAATCAGCCCCAGCATTTT

j_gene: TRBJ1-1
v_gene: TRBV29-1
abundance: many
d_gene: TRBD1
CDR3aa: CSVTGGQSYTEAFF
CDR3nt: TGCAGCGTAACCGGGGGACAGAGCTACACTGAAGCTTTCTTT

j_gene: TRBJ1-3
v_gene: TRBV6-6
abundance: many
d_gene: .
CDR3aa: CASSYSTRGGGNTIYF
CDR3nt: TGTGCCAGCAGTTACTCGACCAGGGGAGGTGGAAACACCATATATTTT

j_gene: TRBJ1-1
v_gene: TRBV12-3/TRBV12-4
abundance: many
d_gene: TRBD1
CDR3aa: CASRNTGGHTEAFF
CDR3nt: TGTGCCAGCAGAAATACAGGGGGACACACTGAAGCTTTCTTT

j_gene: TRBJ2-1
v_gene: TRBV7-9
abundance: .
d_gene: .
CDR3aa: CASSLGQRALGNEQFF
CDR3nt: TGTGCCAGCAGCTTAGGGCAGCGTGCCCTTGGCAATGAGCAGTTCTTC

j_gene: TRBJ1-1
v_gene: TRBV6-5
abundance: few
d_gene: .
CDR3aa: CASSYGGNRGTEAFF
CDR3nt: TGTGCCAGCAGTTACGGGGGGAATCGGGGCACTGAAGCTTTCTTT

j_gene: TRBJ2-1
v_gene: TRBV7-9
abundance: many
d_gene: TRBD1
CDR3aa: CASSSDRVLRDEQFF
CDR3nt: TGTGCCAGCAGCTCTGACAGGGTCCTTCGGGATGAGCAGTTCTTC

j_gene: TRBJ2-1
v_gene: TRBV7-8
abundance: .
d_gene: TRBD1
CDR3aa: CASSSRQGAYNEQFF
CDR3nt: TGTGCCAGCAGCTCCAGACAGGGTGCCTACAATGAGCAGTTCTTC

j_gene: TRBJ2-2
v_gene: TRBV12-5
abundance: many
d_gene: .
CDR3aa: CASGSDTQNTGELFF
CDR3nt: TGTGCTAGTGGTTCGGACACACAGAACACCGGGGAGCTGTTTTTT

j_gene: TRBJ2-1
v_gene: TRBV29-1
abundance: few
d_gene: TRBD2
CDR3aa: CSVYWTSGEQFF
CDR3nt: TGCAGCGTGTACTGGACTAGCGGTGAGCAGTTCTTC

j_gene: TRBJ2-4
v_gene: TRBV19
abundance: many
d_gene: TRBD2
CDR3aa: CASSGLAGASRGKNIQYF
CDR3nt: TGTGCCAGTAGCGGTCTAGCGGGGGCGTCCCGGGGCAAAAACATTCAGTACTTC

j_gene: TRBJ2-2
v_gene: TRBV4-1
abundance: .
d_gene: .
CDR3aa: CASSQDRPGELFF
CDR3nt: TGCGCCAGCAGCCAAGACCGGCCCGGGGAGCTGTTTTTT

j_gene: TRBJ1-1
v_gene: TRBV3-1
abundance: .
d_gene: .
CDR3aa: CASSQDGDKNTEAFF
CDR3nt: TGTGCCAGCAGCCAAGACGGGGACAAGAACACTGAAGCTTTCTTT

j_gene: TRBJ2-3
v_gene: TRBV2
abundance: .
d_gene: TRBD2
CDR3aa: CASRKRLLAGADTQYF
CDR3nt: TGTGCCAGCAGAAAAAGATTACTAGCGGGGGCGGATACGCAGTATTTT

j_gene: TRBJ1-6
v_gene: TRBV3-1
abundance: .
d_gene: .
CDR3aa: CASSQGSAGRIRTLHF
CDR3nt: TGTGCCAGCAGCCAAGGGTCTGCAGGGAGAATAAGGACACTCCACTTT

j_gene: TRBJ2-3
v_gene: TRBV19
abundance: few
d_gene: .
CDR3aa: CASSGQGGQADTQYF
CDR3nt: TGTGCCAGTAGTGGGCAGGGTGGGCAGGCAGATACGCAGTATTTT

j_gene: TRBJ2-5
v_gene: TRBV28
abundance: many
d_gene: .
CDR3aa: CASRRGTETQYF
CDR3nt: TGTGCCAGCAGAAGGGGAACAGAGACCCAGTACTTC

j_gene: TRBJ2-3
v_gene: TRBV28
abundance: many
d_gene: .
CDR3aa: CASSLNTDTQYF
CDR3nt: TGTGCCAGCAGTCTCAATACAGATACGCAGTATTTT

j_gene: TRBJ2-7
v_gene: TRBV2
abundance: few
d_gene: .
CDR3aa: CASRQNRDSTYEQYF
CDR3nt: TGTGCCAGCAGACAAAACCGGGATTCAACCTACGAGCAGTACTTC

j_gene: TRBJ2-7
v_gene: TRBV7-9
abundance: few
d_gene: .
CDR3aa: CASSLGSIDEQYF
CDR3nt: TGTGCCAGCAGCTTGGGTTCTATAGACGAGCAGTACTTC

j_gene: TRBJ2-5
v_gene: TRBV5-6
abundance: many
d_gene: .
CDR3aa: CASSSQNQETQYF
CDR3nt: TGTGCCAGCAGCTCGCAGAACCAAGAGACCCAGTACTTC

j_gene: TRBJ2-1
v_gene: TRBV20-1
abundance: .
d_gene: TRBD2
CDR3aa: CSARNRLAGGRNEQFF
CDR3nt: TGCAGTGCTAGAAATCGACTAGCGGGAGGACGTAATGAGCAGTTCTTC

j_gene: TRBJ2-3
v_gene: TRBV5-4
abundance: few
d_gene: .
CDR3aa: CASSPRNGLTDTQYF
CDR3nt: TGTGCCAGCAGCCCTCGTAACGGGCTCACAGATACGCAGTATTTT

j_gene: TRBJ2-1
v_gene: TRBV15
abundance: few
d_gene: .
CDR3aa: CATSTPFSAGEQFF
CDR3nt: TGTGCCACCAGCACTCCCTTTTCAGCCGGTGAGCAGTTCTTC

j_gene: TRBJ2-7
v_gene: TRBV20-1
abundance: few
d_gene: TRBD1
CDR3aa: CSARDPTGTSYEQYF
CDR3nt: TGCAGTGCTAGAGATCCGACAGGGACGTCCTACGAGCAGTACTTC

j_gene: TRBJ2-1
v_gene: TRBV24-1
abundance: many
d_gene: TRBD1
CDR3aa: CATSDRTGPEVEQFF
CDR3nt: TGTGCCACCAGTGACCGGACAGGGCCGGAGGTCGAGCAGTTCTTC

j_gene: TRBJ2-1
v_gene: TRBV7-2
abundance: many
d_gene: .
CDR3aa: CASSLSHEQFF
CDR3nt: TGTGCCAGCAGCTTAAGCCATGAGCAGTTCTTC

j_gene: TRBJ2-1
v_gene: TRBV3-1
abundance: few
d_gene: .
CDR3aa: CASSRLPNEQFF
CDR3nt: TGTGCCAGCAGCCGACTACCGAATGAGCAGTTCTTC

j_gene: TRBJ2-7
v_gene: TRBV6-5
abundance: many
d_gene: .
CDR3aa: CASSYSQGSNQHF
CDR3nt: TGTGCCAGCAGTTACTCCCAGGGAAGCAACCAACACTTC

j_gene: TRBJ2-1
v_gene: TRBV20-1
abundance: many
d_gene: TRBD2
CDR3aa: CSARGPRGIAGLTASFNEQFF
CDR3nt: TGCAGTGCTAGGGGGCCCCGGGGAATAGCGGGACTTACAGCTAGCTTCAATGAGCAGTTCTTC

j_gene: TRBJ1-2
v_gene: TRBV28
abundance: many
d_gene: TRBD1
CDR3aa: CASIPRGQGIHGYTF
CDR3nt: TGTGCCAGCATCCCAAGGGGGCAGGGAATCCATGGCTACACCTTC

j_gene: TRBJ2-1
v_gene: TRBV20-1
abundance: once
d_gene: TRBD2
CDR3aa: CSERGRVKNEQFF
CDR3nt: TGCAGTGAGCGCGGGAGGGTCAAGAATGAGCAGTTCTTC